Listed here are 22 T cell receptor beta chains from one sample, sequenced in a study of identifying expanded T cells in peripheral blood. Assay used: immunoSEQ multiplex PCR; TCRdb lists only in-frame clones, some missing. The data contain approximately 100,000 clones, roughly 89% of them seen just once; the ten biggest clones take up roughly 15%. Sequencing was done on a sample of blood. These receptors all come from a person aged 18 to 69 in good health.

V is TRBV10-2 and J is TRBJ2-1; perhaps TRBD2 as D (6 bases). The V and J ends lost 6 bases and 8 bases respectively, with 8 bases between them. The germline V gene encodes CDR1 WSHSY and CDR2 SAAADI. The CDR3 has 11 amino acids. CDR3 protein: CASRRGDEQFF. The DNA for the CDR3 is TGCGCCAGCAGGCGGGGCGATGAGCAGTTCTTC.

This CDR3 reads CASSLGGLPYEQYF. In DNA, the CDR3 is TGTGCCAGCAGTTTAGGTGGACTCCCCTACGAGCAGTACTTC. The chain links TRBV28 to TRBJ2-7, with D tentatively TRBD2 (5 bases). The V and J ends lost 2 bases and 2 bases respectively, with 10 bases between them. Germline assignment: CDR1 MDHEN and CDR2 SYDVKM. The CDR3 has 14 amino acids.

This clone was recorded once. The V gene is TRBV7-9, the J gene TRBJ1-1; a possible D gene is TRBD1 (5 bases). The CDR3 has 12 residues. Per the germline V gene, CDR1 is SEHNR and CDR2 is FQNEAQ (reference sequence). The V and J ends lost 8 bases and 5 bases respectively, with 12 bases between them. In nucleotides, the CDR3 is TGTGCCAGCTCCAAGGGGAGGACTGAAGCTTTCTTT. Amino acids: CASSKGRTEAFF.

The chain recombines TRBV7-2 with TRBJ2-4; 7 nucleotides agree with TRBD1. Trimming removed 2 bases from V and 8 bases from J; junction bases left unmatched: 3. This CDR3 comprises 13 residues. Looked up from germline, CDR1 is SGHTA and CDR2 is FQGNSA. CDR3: CASSLNRGDIQYF. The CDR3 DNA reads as TGTGCCAGCAGCTTAAACAGGGGAGACATTCAGTACTTC.

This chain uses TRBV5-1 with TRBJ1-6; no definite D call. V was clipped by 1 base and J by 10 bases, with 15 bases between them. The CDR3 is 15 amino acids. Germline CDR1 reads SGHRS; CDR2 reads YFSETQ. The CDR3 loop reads CASSLSLALGSPLHF. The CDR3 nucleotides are TGCGCCAGCAGCTTGTCGTTGGCACTCGGCTCACCCCTCCACTTT.

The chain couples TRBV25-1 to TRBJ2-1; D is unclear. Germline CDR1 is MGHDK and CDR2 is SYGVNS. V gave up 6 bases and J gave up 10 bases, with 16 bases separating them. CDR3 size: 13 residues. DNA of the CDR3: TGTGCCAGCAGGCCAGTGGAACTCAGCGAGCAGTTCTTC. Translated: CASRPVELSEQFF.

DNA for the CDR3: TGTGCTAGTGGTTTGGAAATGACTAGCGCTTTTGATTTGAGATCCTACAATGAGCAGTTCTTC. It translates to CASGLEMTSAFDLRSYNEQFF. The J gene is TRBJ2-1, the V gene TRBV12-5; TRBD2 matches at 8 bases. This CDR3 spans 21 amino acids. V lost 1 base to trimming and J lost 1 base; unmatched junction nucleotides: 18. Germline V CDR1 and CDR2: LGHNT, FRNRAP.

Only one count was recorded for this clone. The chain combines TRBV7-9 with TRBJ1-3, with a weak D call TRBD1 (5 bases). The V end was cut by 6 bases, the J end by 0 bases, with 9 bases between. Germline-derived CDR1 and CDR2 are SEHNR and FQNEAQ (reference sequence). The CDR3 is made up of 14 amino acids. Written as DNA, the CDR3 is TGTGCCAGCAGGGGGGATTTCTCTGGAAACACCATATATTTT. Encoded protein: CASRGDFSGNTIYF.

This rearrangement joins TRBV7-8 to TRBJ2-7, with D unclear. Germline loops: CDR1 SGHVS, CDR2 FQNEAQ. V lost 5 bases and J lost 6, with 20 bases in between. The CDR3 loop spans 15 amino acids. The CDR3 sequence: CASSPLVNGVGEQYF. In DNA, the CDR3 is TGTGCCAGCAGCCCCCTTGTGAATGGGGTGGGCGAGCAGTACTTC. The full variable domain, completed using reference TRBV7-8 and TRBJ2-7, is GAGVSQSPRYKVAKRGQDVALRCDPISGHVSLFWYQQALGQGPEFLTYFQNEAQLDKSGLPSDRFFAERPEGSVSTLKIQRTQQEDSAVYLCASSPLVNGVGEQYFGPGTRLTVT.

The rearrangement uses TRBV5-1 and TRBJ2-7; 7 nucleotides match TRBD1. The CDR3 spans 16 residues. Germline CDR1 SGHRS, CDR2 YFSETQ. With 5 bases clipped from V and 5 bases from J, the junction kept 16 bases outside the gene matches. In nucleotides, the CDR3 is TGCGCCAGCAGTCAAGGGGGCTCCGTTGATATTGACGAGCAGTACTTC. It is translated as CASSQGGSVDIDEQYF.

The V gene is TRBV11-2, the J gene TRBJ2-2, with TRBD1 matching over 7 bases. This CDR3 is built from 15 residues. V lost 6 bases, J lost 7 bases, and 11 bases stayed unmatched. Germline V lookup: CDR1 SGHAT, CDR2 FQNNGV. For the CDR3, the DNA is TGTGCCAGCAGACTTTACAGGGGCAGGCACGGGGAGCTGTTTTTT. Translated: CASRLYRGRHGELFF.

The CDR3 sequence is CASSDRENQPQHF. CDR3 bases: TGTGCCAGCAGTGACAGGGAAAATCAGCCCCAGCATTTT. The rearrangement uses TRBV6-1 and TRBJ1-5; weak D call: TRBD1 (5 bases). The length of the CDR3 is 13 residues. Per germline, CDR1 MNHNS and CDR2 SASEGT. Deletions cut 3 bases from V and 4 bases from J, with 7 bases between.

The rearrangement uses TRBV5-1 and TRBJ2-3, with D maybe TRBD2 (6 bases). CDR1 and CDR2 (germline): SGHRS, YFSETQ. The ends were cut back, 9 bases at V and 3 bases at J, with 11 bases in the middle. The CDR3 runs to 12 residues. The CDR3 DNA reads TGCGCCACCAGGAGGGGAACAGATACGCAGTATTTT. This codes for CATRRGTDTQYF.

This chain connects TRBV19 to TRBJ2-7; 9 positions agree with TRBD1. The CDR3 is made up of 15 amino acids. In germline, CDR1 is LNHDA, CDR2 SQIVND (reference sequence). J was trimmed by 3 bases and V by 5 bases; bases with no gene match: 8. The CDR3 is CASSLIPGQGYEQYF. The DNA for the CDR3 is TGTGCCAGTAGTCTAATCCCGGGACAGGGCTACGAGCAGTACTTC.

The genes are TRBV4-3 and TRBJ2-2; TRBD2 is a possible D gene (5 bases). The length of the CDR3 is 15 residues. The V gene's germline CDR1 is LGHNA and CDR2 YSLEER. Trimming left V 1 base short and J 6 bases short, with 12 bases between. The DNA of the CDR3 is TGCGCCAGCAGCCAAGGCAAGGGAGTGGCCGGGGAGCTGTTTTTT. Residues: CASSQGKGVAGELFF.

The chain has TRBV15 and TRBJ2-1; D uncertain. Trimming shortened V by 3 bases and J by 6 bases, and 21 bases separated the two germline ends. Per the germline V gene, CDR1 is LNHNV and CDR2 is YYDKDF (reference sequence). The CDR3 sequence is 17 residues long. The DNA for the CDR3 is TGTGCCACCAGCAGCAACTCGAAAAATCTCCTACTCAATGAGCAGTTCTTC. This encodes CATSSNSKNLLLNEQFF.

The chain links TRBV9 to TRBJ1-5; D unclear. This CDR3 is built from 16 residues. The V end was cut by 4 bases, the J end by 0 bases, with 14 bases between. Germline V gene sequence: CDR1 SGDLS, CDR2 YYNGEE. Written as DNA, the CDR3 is TGTGCCAGCAGCCCCGATGTGGGGTTTAGCAATCAGCCCCAGCATTTT. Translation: CASSPDVGFSNQPQHF.

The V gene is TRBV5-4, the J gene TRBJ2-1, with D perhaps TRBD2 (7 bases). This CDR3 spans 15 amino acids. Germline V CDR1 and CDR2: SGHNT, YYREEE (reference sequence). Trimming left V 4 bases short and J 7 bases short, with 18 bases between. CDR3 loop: CASSLLGGRSNEQFF. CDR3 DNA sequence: TGTGCCAGCAGCCTTTTGGGGGGGCGGTCGAATGAGCAGTTCTTC.

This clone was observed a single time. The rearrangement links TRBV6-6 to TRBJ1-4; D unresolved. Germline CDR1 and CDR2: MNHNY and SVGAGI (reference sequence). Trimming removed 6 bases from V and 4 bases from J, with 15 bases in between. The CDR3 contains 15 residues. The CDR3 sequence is CASRGDGGYNEKLFF. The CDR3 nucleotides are TGTGCCAGCAGAGGTGACGGAGGATATAATGAAAAACTGTTTTTT.

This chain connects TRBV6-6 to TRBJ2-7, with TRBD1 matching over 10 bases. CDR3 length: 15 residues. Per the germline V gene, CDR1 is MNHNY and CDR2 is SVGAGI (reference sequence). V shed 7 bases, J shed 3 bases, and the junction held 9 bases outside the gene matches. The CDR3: CASTQTGTGVYEQYF. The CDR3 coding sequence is TGTGCCAGCACCCAGACCGGGACAGGGGTCTACGAGCAGTACTTC.

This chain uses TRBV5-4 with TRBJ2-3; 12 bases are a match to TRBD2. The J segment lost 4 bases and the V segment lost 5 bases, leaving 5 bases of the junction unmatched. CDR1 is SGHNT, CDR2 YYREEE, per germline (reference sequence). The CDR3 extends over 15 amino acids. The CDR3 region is CASRASGGAADTQYF. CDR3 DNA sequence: TGTGCCAGCAGAGCTAGCGGGGGGGCAGCAGATACGCAGTATTTT.

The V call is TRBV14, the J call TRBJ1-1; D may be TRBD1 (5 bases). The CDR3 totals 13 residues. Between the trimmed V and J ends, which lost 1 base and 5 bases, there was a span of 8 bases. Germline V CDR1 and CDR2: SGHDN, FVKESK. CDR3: CASSQGAGTEAFF. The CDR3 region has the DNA TGTGCCAGCAGCCAAGGGGCAGGGACTGAAGCTTTCTTT.